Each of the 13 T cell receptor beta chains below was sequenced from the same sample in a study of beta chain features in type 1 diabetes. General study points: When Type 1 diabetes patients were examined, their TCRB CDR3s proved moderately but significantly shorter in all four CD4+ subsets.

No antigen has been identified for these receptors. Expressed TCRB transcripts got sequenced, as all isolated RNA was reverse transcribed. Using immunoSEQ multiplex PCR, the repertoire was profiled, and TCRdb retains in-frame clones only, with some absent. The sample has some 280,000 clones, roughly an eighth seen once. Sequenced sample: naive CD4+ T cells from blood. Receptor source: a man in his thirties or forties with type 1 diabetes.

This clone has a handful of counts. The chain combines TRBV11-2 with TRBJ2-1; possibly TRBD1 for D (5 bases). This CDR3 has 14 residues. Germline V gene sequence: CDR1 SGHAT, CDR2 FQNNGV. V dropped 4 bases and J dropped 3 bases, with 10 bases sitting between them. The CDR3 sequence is CASSSRVRYNEQFF. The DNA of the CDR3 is TGTGCCAGCAGCTCCAGGGTCCGCTACAATGAGCAGTTCTTC.

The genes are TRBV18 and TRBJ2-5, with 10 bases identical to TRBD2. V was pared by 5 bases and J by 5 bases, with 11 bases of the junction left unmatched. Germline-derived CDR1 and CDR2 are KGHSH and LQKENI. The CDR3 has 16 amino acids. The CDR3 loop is CASSRSLAGEEETQYF. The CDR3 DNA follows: TGTGCCAGCTCAAGAAGCCTAGCGGGAGAAGAGGAGACCCAGTACTTC. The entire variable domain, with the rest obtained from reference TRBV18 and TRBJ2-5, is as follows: NAGVMQNPRHLVRRRGQEARLRCSPMKGHSHVYWYRQLPEEGLKFMVYLQKENIIDESGMPKERFSAEFPKEGPSILRIQQVVRGDSAAYFCASSRSLAGEEETQYFGPGTRLLVL.

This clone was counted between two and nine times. The CDR3 is CASTPRGTFTGELFF. CDR3 DNA: TGTGCCAGTACCCCTAGGGGAACCTTCACCGGGGAGCTGTTTTTT. The V gene is TRBV19, the J gene TRBJ2-2; a weak D match, TRBD1 (5 bases). In germline, CDR1 is LNHDA, CDR2 SQIVND (reference sequence). The germline V and J ends were trimmed by 7 bases and 4 bases, with 16 bases remaining between them. This CDR3 contains 15 residues.

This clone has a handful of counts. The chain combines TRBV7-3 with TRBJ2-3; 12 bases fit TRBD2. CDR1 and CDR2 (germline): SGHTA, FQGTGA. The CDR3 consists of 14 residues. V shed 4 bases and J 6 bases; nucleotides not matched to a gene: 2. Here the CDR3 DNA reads TGTGCCAGCAGCTGGACTAGCGGGGCGGATACGCAGTATTTT. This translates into CASSWTSGADTQYF.

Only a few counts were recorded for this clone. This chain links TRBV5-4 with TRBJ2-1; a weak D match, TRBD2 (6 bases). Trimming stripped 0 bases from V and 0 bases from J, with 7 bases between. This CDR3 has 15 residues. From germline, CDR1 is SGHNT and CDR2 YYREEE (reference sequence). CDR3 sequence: CASSLAGSSYNEQFF. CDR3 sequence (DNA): TGTGCCAGCAGCTTGGCCGGGAGCTCCTACAATGAGCAGTTCTTC.

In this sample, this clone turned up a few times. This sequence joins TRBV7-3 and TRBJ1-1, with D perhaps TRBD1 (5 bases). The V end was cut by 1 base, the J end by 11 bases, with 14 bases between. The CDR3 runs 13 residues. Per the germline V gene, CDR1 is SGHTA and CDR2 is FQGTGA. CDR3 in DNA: TGTGCCAGCAGCTTAAGTACGGGGGGTGCGGCTTTCTTT. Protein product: CASSLSTGGAAFF.

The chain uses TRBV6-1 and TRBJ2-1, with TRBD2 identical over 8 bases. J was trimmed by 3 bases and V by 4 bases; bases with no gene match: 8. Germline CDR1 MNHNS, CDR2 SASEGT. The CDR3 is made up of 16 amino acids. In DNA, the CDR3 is TGTGCCAGCAGTGGGTCCGGGAGGGCTTTCTACAATGAGCAGTTCTTC. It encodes CASSGSGRAFYNEQFF.

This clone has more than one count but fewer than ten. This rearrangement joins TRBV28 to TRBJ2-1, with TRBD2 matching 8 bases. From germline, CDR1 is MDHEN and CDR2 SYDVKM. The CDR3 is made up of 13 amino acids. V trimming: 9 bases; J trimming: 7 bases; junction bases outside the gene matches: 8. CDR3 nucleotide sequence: TGTGCCAGTTCCTGGGGCGGGGGGAATGAGCAGTTCTTC. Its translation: CASSWGGGNEQFF.

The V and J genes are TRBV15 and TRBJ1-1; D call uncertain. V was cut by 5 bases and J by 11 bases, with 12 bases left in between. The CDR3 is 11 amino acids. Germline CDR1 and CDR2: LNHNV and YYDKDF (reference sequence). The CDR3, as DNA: TGTGCCACCAGCGGTGGAGTAAGTGCTTTCTTT. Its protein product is CATSGGVSAFF.

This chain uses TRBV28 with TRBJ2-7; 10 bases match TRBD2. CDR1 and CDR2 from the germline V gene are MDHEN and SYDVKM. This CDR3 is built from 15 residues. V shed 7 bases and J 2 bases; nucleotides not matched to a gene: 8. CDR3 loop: CASTLSLAGAYEQYF. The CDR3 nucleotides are TGTGCCAGCACCCTGTCGCTAGCGGGGGCCTACGAGCAGTACTTC.

CDR3 in amino acids: CASSRNRGDETQYF. In nucleotides, the CDR3 is TGTGCCAGCAGTCGAAATCGGGGTGATGAGACCCAGTACTTC. This rearrangement joins TRBV7-3 to TRBJ2-5; TRBD2 is a possible D gene (5 bases). CDR3 length: 14 amino acids. Trimming shortened V by 6 bases and J by 5 bases, and 16 bases separated the two germline ends. Germline CDR1 and CDR2: SGHTA and FQGTGA.

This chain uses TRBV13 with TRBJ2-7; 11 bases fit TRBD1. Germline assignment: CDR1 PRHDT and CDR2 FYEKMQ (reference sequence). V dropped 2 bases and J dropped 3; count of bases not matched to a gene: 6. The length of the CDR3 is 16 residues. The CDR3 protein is CASSLSRDRGFYEQYF. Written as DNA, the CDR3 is TGTGCCAGCAGCTTAAGCCGGGACAGGGGGTTCTACGAGCAGTACTTC.

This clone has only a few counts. Written as DNA, the CDR3 is TGTGCCATCAGTGGACTAGCCAATGAGCAGTTCTTC. This sequence encodes CAISGLANEQFF. The gene calls are TRBV10-3 and TRBJ2-1, with TRBD2 identical over 7 bases. Germline CDR1 is ENHRY and CDR2 is SYGVKD. Trimming removed 4 bases from V and 6 bases from J; junction bases left unmatched: 0. The CDR3 extends over 12 amino acids.